This is a list of T cell receptor beta chains from one sample in a study of read filtering for tumor transcriptome and immune sequencing. TCRdb analysed the reads with MiXCR anew, one entry per CDR3 protein. Counted here are tens of thousands of distinct CDR3 sequences, approximately 14% occurring once; the ten biggest clones make up 45%. Sequencing was done on a sample of a population of CD138-negative cells sorted from bone marrow. Source of these receptors: a donor at least 40 years old with multiple myeloma. Both conserved end residues are part of each CDR3. D genes are given only for firm matches. Expanded clones are given a class, and other clones once, few, many or no size at all.

>many|TRBJ2-7|NA|TRBV29-1
CSVGRARSSYEQYF
TGCAGCGTTGGACGCGCGAGGAGCTCCTACGAGCAGTACTTC
>many|TRBJ2-7|TRBD1|TRBV7-9
CASSLALGDRDYEQYF
TGTGCCAGCAGCTTGGCGCTGGGGGACAGGGACTACGAGCAGTACTTC
>NA|TRBJ2-1|NA|TRBV11-2
CASSLGTLANEQFF
TGTGCCAGCAGCTTGGGGACGCTAGCCAATGAGCAGTTCTTC
>many|TRBJ2-7|NA|TRBV11-2
CASSYNPSEGYEQYF
TGTGCCAGCAGCTATAACCCATCGGAAGGCTACGAGCAGTACTTC
>few|TRBJ2-1|NA|TRBV30
CAWKAGDYSYNEQFF
TGTGCCTGGAAGGCAGGGGACTACTCCTACAATGAGCAGTTCTTC
>few|TRBJ2-1|TRBD1|TRBV5-1
CASSWTGQSYNEQFF
TGCGCCAGCAGCTGGACAGGGCAGTCCTACAATGAGCAGTTCTTC
>many|TRBJ2-3|TRBD1|TRBV30
CAWSPGQGSTDTQYF
TGTGCCTGGAGCCCGGGACAGGGGTCCACAGATACGCAGTATTTT
>many|TRBJ1-5|TRBD1|TRBV29-1
CSANTGGGQPQHF
TGCAGCGCTAATACAGGGGGCGGTCAGCCCCAGCATTTT
>many|TRBJ2-7|TRBD2|TRBV20-1
CSAEAGGQLLAGELYFTYEQYF
TGCAGTGCTGAAGCCGGAGGACAGCTTCTAGCGGGAGAGTTGTATTTTACCTACGAGCAGTACTTC
>many|TRBJ2-3|NA|TRBV5-1
CASSLTMNRDLSTDTQYF
TGCGCCAGCAGCTTGACTATGAACAGGGACCTTAGCACAGATACGCAGTATTTT
>NA|TRBJ1-1|NA|TRBV12-3/TRBV12-4
CASSLHREGWAFF
TGTGCCAGCAGTTTACACAGGGAAGGATGGGCTTTCTTT
>many|TRBJ2-1|NA|TRBV5-1
CASVRDSYSYNEQFF
TGCGCCAGCGTACGGGACTCTTATTCCTACAATGAGCAGTTCTTC
>NA|TRBJ1-2|TRBD1|TRBV24-1
CATSDLPGQGDYGYTF
TGTGCCACCAGTGATCTACCCGGACAGGGGGACTATGGCTACACCTTC
>few|TRBJ2-5|TRBD1|TRBV11-2
CASSLDGRLTGEETQYF
TGTGCCAGCAGCTTAGATGGTCGACTAACAGGGGAGGAGACCCAGTACTTC
>many|TRBJ1-2|NA|TRBV14
CASSQESGRIYGYTF
TGTGCCAGCAGCCAAGAGTCCGGGAGGATCTATGGCTACACCTTC
>many|TRBJ2-5|TRBD2|TRBV10-3
CAISDEAGGVVQETQYF
TGTGCCATCAGTGACGAAGCGGGAGGAGTTGTACAAGAGACCCAGTACTTC
>many|TRBJ2-7|TRBD2|TRBV6-1
CASSGGQGTSGRIYEQYF
TGTGCCAGCAGTGGAGGACAGGGGACTAGCGGGAGAATCTACGAGCAGTACTTC
>few|TRBJ1-3|NA|TRBV9
CASSARDISSTGNTIYF
TGTGCCAGCAGCGCCCGGGACATATCTTCCACTGGAAACACCATATATTTT
>NA|TRBJ2-5|TRBD2|TRBV29-1
CSVPPSAGDQETQYF
TGCAGCGTTCCCCCCTCTGCGGGAGATCAAGAGACCCAGTACTTC
>many|TRBJ2-4|NA|TRBV30
CAWSVSKNIQYF
TGTGCCTGGAGTGTATCCAAAAACATTCAGTACTTC
>many|TRBJ1-2|NA|TRBV14
CASSPPGVRNYGYTF
TGTGCCAGCAGCCCGCCAGGGGTCAGAAACTATGGCTACACCTTC
>many|TRBJ2-1|TRBD1|TRBV18
CASSLIQGGEQFF
TGTGCCAGCTCACTGATACAGGGGGGTGAGCAGTTCTTC
>many|TRBJ1-5|TRBD1|TRBV20-1
CSARGAGGNQPQHF
TGCAGTGCTAGAGGGGCAGGGGGAAATCAGCCCCAGCATTTT
>NA|TRBJ2-2|NA|TRBV15
CATSRDLPVELFF
TGTGCCACCAGCAGAGATTTACCCGTGGAGCTGTTTTTT
>many|TRBJ2-1|NA|TRBV4-1
CASSQDPSYNEQFF
TGCGCCAGCAGCCAAGATCCCAGTTACAATGAGCAGTTCTTC
>many|TRBJ2-1|TRBD1|TRBV19
CASSIDPRGPNEQFF
TGTGCCAGTAGTATAGACCCCAGGGGGCCCAATGAGCAGTTCTTC
>many|TRBJ2-1|NA|TRBV29-1
CSVENFVDEQFF
TGCAGCGTTGAGAACTTTGTGGATGAGCAGTTCTTC
>many|TRBJ2-3|TRBD1|TRBV7-9
CASSFPPGQGTDTQYF
TGTGCCAGCAGCTTCCCACCGGGACAGGGGACAGATACGCAGTATTTT
>many|TRBJ2-7|TRBD2|TRBV20-1
CSATALALNEQYF
TGCAGTGCCACCGCACTAGCGCTCAACGAGCAGTACTTC
>many|TRBJ2-6|NA|TRBV7-2
CASSSSRVSGANVLTF
TGTGCCAGCAGCTCCTCTCGGGTCTCTGGGGCCAACGTCCTGACTTTC
>NA|TRBJ1-5|NA|TRBV10-3
CAISGGQATGPQHF
TGTGCCATCAGTGGAGGGCAGGCTACAGGACCCCAGCATTTT
>NA|TRBJ1-5|NA|TRBV19
CASSISGKQRQHF
TGTGCCAGTAGTATCTCGGGGAAGCAGCGCCAGCATTTT
>many|TRBJ2-1|TRBD2|TRBV20-1
CSASKTSGKRNEQFF
TGCAGTGCTAGCAAGACTAGCGGGAAACGGAATGAGCAGTTCTTC
>NA|TRBJ2-7|NA|TRBV28
CASSDPGRYEQYF
TGTGCCAGCAGTGATCCAGGGCGCTACGAGCAGTACTTC
>many|TRBJ2-2|TRBD2|TRBV27
CASSPGLAGGTGELFF
TGTGCCAGCAGTCCGGGACTAGCGGGAGGCACCGGGGAGCTGTTTTTT
>few|TRBJ1-1|NA|TRBV23-1
CASSRKGRNTEAFF
TGCGCCAGCAGTCGGAAGGGAAGGAACACTGAAGCTTTCTTT
>many|TRBJ2-2|TRBD1|TRBV9
CASSARGQGKTGELFF
TGTGCCAGCAGCGCCCGGGGACAGGGAAAGACCGGGGAGCTGTTTTTT
>many|TRBJ2-2|NA|TRBV5-1
CASSLLPAGNTGELFF
TGCGCCAGCAGCTTGTTACCCGCCGGGAACACCGGGGAGCTGTTTTTT
>NA|TRBJ2-2|NA|TRBV29-1
CSHSGIVGSGELFF
TGCAGCCATAGTGGGATAGTGGGGTCCGGGGAGCTGTTTTTT
>many|TRBJ2-3|NA|TRBV10-2
CASRSGTDTQYF
TGCGCCAGCAGGAGCGGCACAGATACGCAGTATTTT
>NA|TRBJ2-1|TRBD1|TRBV24-1
CATSDSRGLGEQFF
TGTGCCACCAGTGATTCCAGGGGGCTGGGTGAGCAGTTCTTC
>many|TRBJ1-6|NA|TRBV7-2
CASSLVGGTRASSYNSPLHF
TGTGCCAGCAGCTTAGTTGGGGGGACGAGAGCGAGCTCCTATAATTCACCCCTCCACTTT
>many|TRBJ2-7|NA|TRBV14
CASSQDLGQFYEQYF
TGTGCCAGCAGCCAAGACCTCGGACAGTTCTACGAGCAGTACTTC
>NA|TRBJ2-3|NA|TRBV5-1
CASSLSGGNSWTDTQYF
TGCGCCAGCAGCTTGTCAGGGGGGAATTCGTGGACAGATACGCAGTATTTT
>many|TRBJ2-5|NA|TRBV11-2
CASSLEVVLGAETQYF
TGTGCCAGCAGCTTAGAGGTGGTACTAGGTGCAGAGACCCAGTACTTC